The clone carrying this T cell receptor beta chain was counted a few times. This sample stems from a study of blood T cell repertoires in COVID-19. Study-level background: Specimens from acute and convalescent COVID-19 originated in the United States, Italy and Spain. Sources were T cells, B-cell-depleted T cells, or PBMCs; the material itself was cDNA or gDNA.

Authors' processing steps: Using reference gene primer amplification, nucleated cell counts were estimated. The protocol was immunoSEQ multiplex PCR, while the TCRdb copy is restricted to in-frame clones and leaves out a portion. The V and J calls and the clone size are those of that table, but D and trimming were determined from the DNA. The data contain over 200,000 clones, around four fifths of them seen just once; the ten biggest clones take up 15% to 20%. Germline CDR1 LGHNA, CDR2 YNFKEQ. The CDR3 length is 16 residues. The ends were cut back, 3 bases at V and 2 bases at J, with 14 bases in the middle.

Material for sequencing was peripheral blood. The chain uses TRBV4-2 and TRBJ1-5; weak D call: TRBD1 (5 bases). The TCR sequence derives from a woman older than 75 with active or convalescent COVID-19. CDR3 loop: CASSQQSSGGNQPQHF. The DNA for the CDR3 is TGTGCCAGCAGCCAGCAGAGTTCGGGGGGCAATCAGCCCCAGCATTTT.